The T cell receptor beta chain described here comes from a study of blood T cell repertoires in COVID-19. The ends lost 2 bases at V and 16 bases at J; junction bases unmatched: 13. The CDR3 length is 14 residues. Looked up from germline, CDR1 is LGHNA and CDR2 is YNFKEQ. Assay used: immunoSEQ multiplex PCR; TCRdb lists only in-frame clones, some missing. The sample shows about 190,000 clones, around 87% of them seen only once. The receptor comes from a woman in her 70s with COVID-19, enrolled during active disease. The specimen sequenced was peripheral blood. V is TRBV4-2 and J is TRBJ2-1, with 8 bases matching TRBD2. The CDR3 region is CASSQSLEGGRRFF. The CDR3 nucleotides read TGTGCCAGCAGCCAAAGCCTGGAGGGCGGGAGGCGATTCTTC.